The 26 T cell receptor beta chains below were found in one sample sequenced in a study of blood T cell dynamics during melanoma immunotherapy. Only in-frame clones appear in the TCRdb table, and some are missing; sequencing was by immunoSEQ multiplex PCR. The data show about 10,000 clones, with around 80% seen just once and more than 20% held by the top ten. Specified time point: week 3, after first cycle of checkpoint inhibitor. The source material was blood, sampled from a patient treated with checkpoint blockade. The receptors shown here come from a human donor with melanoma.

This chain connects TRBV28 to TRBJ1-2, with 7 nucleotides matching TRBD1. CDR1 is MDHEN, CDR2 SYDVKM, per germline. This CDR3 comprises 14 residues. The ends lost 6 bases at V and 4 bases at J; junction bases unmatched: 8. The CDR3 here is CASRAQGGAYGYTF. In DNA form, the CDR3 reads TGTGCCAGCAGAGCCCAGGGGGGAGCCTATGGCTACACCTTC.

This chain connects TRBV11-3 to TRBJ2-1, with D possibly matching TRBD2 (6 bases). V lost 1 base, J lost 7 bases, and 14 bases lay in between. The CDR3 sequence is 15 residues long. Germline CDR1 is SGHNT and CDR2 is YENEEA. The CDR3 bases are TGTGCCAGCAGCTTAGGCAGGACTATCTCGAATGAGCAGTTCTTC. It yields the protein CASSLGRTISNEQFF.

The CDR3 region has the DNA TGTGCCTGGAGGGAGTCGGGACAGAAAAAGGCGGGGGGCTACACCTTC. It yields the protein CAWRESGQKKAGGYTF. This chain uses TRBV30 with TRBJ1-2; 7 bases are a match to TRBD1. J was trimmed by 8 bases and V by 3 bases; bases with no gene match: 18. Germline V gene lookup returns CDR1 GTSNPN and CDR2 SVGIG (reference sequence). The length of the CDR3 is 16 residues.

The chain combines TRBV14 with TRBJ2-5; TRBD1 is a possible D gene (6 bases). The CDR3 totals 17 residues. CDR1 is SGHDN and CDR2 is FVKESK in the germline V gene. Trimming removed 5 bases at V and 4 bases at J, with 23 bases between. The DNA of the CDR3 is TGTGCCAGCAGCTCCTCCCGCAGGGGACGAAAAATAGAGACCCAGTACTTC. Translation gives CASSSSRRGRKIETQYF.

This clone is labeled hyperexpanded. CDR3 DNA: TGTGCCAGCAGCATAGGACAGGCCTACACTGAAGCTTTCTTT. Translation: CASSIGQAYTEAFF. The rearrangement uses TRBV5-5 and TRBJ1-1; 7 bases line up with TRBD1. Germline V gene data show CDR1 as SGHKS and CDR2 as YYEKEE (reference sequence). This CDR3 has 14 amino acids. After removal of 4 bases from V and 3 bases from J, the junction contained 6 bases not matched to a gene. The variable domain in full, completed from reference TRBV5-5 and TRBJ1-1, reads DAGVTQSPTHLIKTRGQQVTLRCSPISGHKSVSWYQQVLGQGPQFIFQYYEKEERGRGNFPDRFSARQFPNYSSELNVNALLLGDSALYLCASSIGQAYTEAFFGQGTRLTVV.

V gene TRBV7-2 combines with J gene TRBJ1-2; a weak D match, TRBD1 (6 bases). The CDR3 is made up of 13 amino acids. The V gene lost 5 bases and the J gene lost 2 bases, with 9 bases spanning the gap. Germline V gives CDR1 SGHTA, CDR2 FQGNSA. The CDR3 sequence is CASSLQGNYGYTF. The CDR3 nucleotides read TGTGCCAGCAGCCTACAGGGAAACTATGGCTACACCTTC.

The CDR3 region has the DNA TGTGCCAGCAGTTCCGAGTTTTGGCTCTACGAGCAGTACTTC. It specifies CASSSEFWLYEQYF. The chain has TRBV28 and TRBJ2-7; D gene unclear. The germline CDR1 and CDR2 sequences are MDHEN and SYDVKM. V dropped 4 bases and J dropped 3 bases, with 13 bases sitting between them. The CDR3 is 14 amino acids.

Details on this clone: An end of the junction differs from the germline gene, which may be a read error. This chain links TRBV7-2 with TRBJ2-2; D is unresolved. There are 16 residues in the CDR3. Germline V gene lookup returns CDR1 SGHTA and CDR2 FQGNSA. The CDR3 spells CASSEVPGPSTGELFF. The CDR3 region has the DNA TGCGCCAGCAGCGAAGTCCCCGGGCCCTCGACCGGGGAGCTGTTTTTT.

CDR3 amino acids: CASRPLQGGGTQYF. DNA of the CDR3: TGTGCCAGCAGGCCTCTACAAGGGGGGGGGACCCAGTACTTC. V usage is TRBV6-1 and J usage is TRBJ2-5, with D tentatively TRBD2 (7 bases). This CDR3 has 14 amino acids. Trimming took off 6 bases at V and 7 bases at J, with 18 bases between the two ends. Germline V CDR1 and CDR2: MNHNS, SASEGT.

The chain employs TRBV10-2 and TRBJ2-5, with 13 bases matching TRBD2. This CDR3 comprises 18 residues. CDR1 WSHSY and CDR2 SAAADI come from the germline V gene. V lost 0 bases, J lost 8 bases, and 12 bases stayed unmatched. This CDR3 reads CASSESRLAGGQWGTQYF. The CDR3 DNA reads TGCGCCAGCAGTGAGTCGAGACTAGCGGGAGGCCAATGGGGTACCCAGTACTTC.

This clone was seen just once. The rearrangement joins TRBV7-9 to TRBJ1-2; TRBD1 is a possible D gene (6 bases). CDR3 length: 13 amino acids. Trimming stripped 2 bases from V and 7 bases from J, with 11 bases between. Germline V lookup: CDR1 SEHNR, CDR2 FQNEAQ (reference sequence). CDR3 sequence: CASSLSDRFGYTF. The CDR3 bases are TGTGCCAGCAGCTTATCCGACAGGTTTGGCTACACCTTC. Filled out from reference TRBV7-9 and TRBJ1-2, the complete variable domain reads DTGVSQNPRHKITKRGQNVTFRCDPISEHNRLYWYRQTLGQGPEFLTYFQNEAQLEKSRLLSDRFSAERPKGSFSTLEIQRTEQGDSAMYLCASSLSDRFGYTFGSGTRLTVV.

This clone was seen just once. V is TRBV7-2 and J is TRBJ1-4; D is possibly TRBD1 (5 bases). CDR3 length equals 14 residues. V shed 6 bases and J shed 7 bases, with 15 bases lying between them. The germline V gene has CDR1 SGHTA and CDR2 FQGNSA. CDR3 bases: TGTGCCAGCAGATCGAAGCAGGGCGGTGAAAAACTGTTTTTT. Its translation is CASRSKQGGEKLFF.

CDR3: CSGMTGGNEKLFF. DNA of the CDR3: TGCAGCGGTATGACAGGGGGGAATGAAAAACTGTTTTTT. This rearrangement joins TRBV29-1 to TRBJ1-4; 9 positions agree with TRBD1. CDR3 length: 13 amino acids. CDR1 is SQVTM, CDR2 ANQGSEA, per germline. V was clipped by 7 bases and J by 5 bases; unmatched bases: 5.

This chain's CDR3 is CASSSGQGWADTQYF. The CDR3 DNA reads as TGTGCCAGCAGCTCGGGACAGGGATGGGCAGATACGCAGTATTTT. This chain joins TRBV7-3 and TRBJ2-3; 9 nucleotides line up with TRBD1. The CDR3 is 15 residues long. J lost 4 bases, V lost 4 bases, and 6 bases had no gene match. Germline V gene sequence: CDR1 SGHTA, CDR2 FQGTGA.

The rearrangement joins TRBV6-6 to TRBJ1-5; a possible D gene is TRBD1 (5 bases). V lost 0 bases, J lost 3 bases, and 9 bases lay in between. Germline values: CDR1 MNHNY, CDR2 SVGAGI (reference sequence). This CDR3 has 15 residues. CDR3 amino acids: CASSYSAGLNQPQHF. CDR3 in DNA: TGTGCCAGCAGTTACTCCGCAGGGCTCAATCAGCCCCAGCATTTT.

V and J are TRBV18 and TRBJ1-1, with a weak D call TRBD1 (5 bases). Germline V CDR1 and CDR2: KGHSH, LQKENI. The CDR3 has 14 amino acids. Deletions cut 1 base from V and 1 base from J, with 7 bases between. The CDR3 nucleotides are TGTGCCAGCTCACCACAACAGGAGAACACTGAAGCTTTCTTT. Translated: CASSPQQENTEAFF.

This clone has more than one count but fewer than ten. This chain joins TRBV5-6 and TRBJ2-7; D is uncertain. CDR1 and CDR2 from the germline V gene are SGHDT and YYEEEE. The ends were cut back, 1 base at V and 6 bases at J, with 5 bases in the middle. This CDR3 has 11 amino acids. The CDR3 DNA follows: TGTGCCAGCAGCTTGCGGCTCGAGCAGTACGTC. Amino acids: CASSLRLEQYV.

The chain joins TRBV28 to TRBJ1-2; 8 positions agree with TRBD1. The CDR3 covers 12 residues. V was clipped by 3 bases and J by 8 bases; unmatched bases: 2. Germline-derived CDR1 and CDR2 are MDHEN and SYDVKM. The CDR3, as DNA: TGTGCCAGCAGTTTGGACAGGGACGGCTACACCTTC. Amino acids: CASSLDRDGYTF.

The chain carries TRBV5-4 and TRBJ1-2; 9 bases line up with TRBD1. Germline-derived CDR1 and CDR2 are SGHNT and YYREEE (reference sequence). This CDR3 has 14 residues. After removal of 4 bases from V and 6 bases from J, the junction contained 7 bases not matched to a gene. CDR3 nucleotide sequence: TGTGCCAGCAGCGGGGGGACAGGGATCGATGGCTACACCTTC. This encodes CASSGGTGIDGYTF.

The chain links TRBV9 to TRBJ2-5; D unclear. The CDR3 is 13 residues long. The germline V gene has CDR1 SGDLS and CDR2 YYNGEE. The V end lost 0 bases, the J end lost 4 bases, and 7 bases lay between the germline ends. The CDR3 spells CASSVVGGETQYF. The DNA for the CDR3 is TGTGCCAGCAGCGTAGTGGGTGGAGAGACCCAGTACTTC.

This sequence joins TRBV27 and TRBJ1-2; D is uncertain. Germline CDR1 MNHEY, CDR2 SMNVEV (reference sequence). Trimming cost V 2 bases and J 5 bases, with 15 bases left between them. The CDR3 is made up of 15 amino acids. CDR3 loop: CASSLNSPGQYGYTF. The CDR3 DNA follows: TGTGCCAGCAGTTTAAATTCGCCAGGCCAATATGGCTACACCTTC.

The chain joins TRBV19 to TRBJ1-5, with a weak D call TRBD1 (6 bases). Per the germline V gene, CDR1 is LNHDA and CDR2 is SQIVND (reference sequence). This CDR3 comprises 15 residues. Deletions cut 7 bases from V and 7 bases from J, with 20 bases between. In nucleotides, the CDR3 is TGTGCCAGTATGACAGTTTTTGGGGGGGGCCAGCCCCAGCATTTT. It specifies CASMTVFGGGQPQHF.

The chain combines TRBV6-5 with TRBJ1-1; D unclear. The V and J ends lost 6 bases and 4 bases respectively, with 15 bases between them. The germline V gene has CDR1 MNHEY and CDR2 SVGAGI. The CDR3 length is 14 residues. Here the CDR3 DNA reads TGTGCCAGCAGCCCTGCCAGGAGAAGCACTGAAGCTTTCTTT. This sequence encodes CASSPARRSTEAFF.

This chain joins TRBV11-2 and TRBJ1-1; D is unclear. V was cut by 1 base and J by 6 bases, with 9 bases left in between. Germline CDR1 reads SGHAT; CDR2 reads FQNNGV. The CDR3 totals 13 residues. CDR3 loop: CASSLGGRAEAFF. The CDR3 region has the DNA TGTGCCAGCAGCTTAGGTGGGCGGGCTGAAGCTTTCTTT.

This clone was counted only a few times. Other DNA sequences in this sample translate to the same CDR3. J is TRBJ1-4 and V is TRBV6-5, with D possibly matching TRBD1 (6 bases). The V gene's germline CDR1 is MNHEY and CDR2 SVGAGI. Trimming pared 6 bases from V and 8 bases from J, leaving 10 bases between. The CDR3 extends over 12 amino acids. The CDR3 loop is CASRSGVEKLFF. CDR3 nucleotides: TGTGCCAGCAGGTCAGGGGTAGAAAAACTGTTTTTT.

This rearrangement joins TRBV7-2 to TRBJ2-3, with TRBD2 identical over 12 bases. This CDR3 has 16 amino acids. CDR1 and CDR2 from the germline V gene are SGHTA and FQGNSA. V lost 1 base, J lost 6 bases, and 5 bases stayed unmatched. This CDR3 is CASSLGPSGRGDTQYF. CDR3 sequence (DNA): TGTGCCAGCAGCTTAGGCCCTAGCGGGAGGGGTGATACGCAGTATTTT. Variable domain in full (rest from reference TRBV7-2 and TRBJ2-3): GAGVSQSPSNKVTEKGKDVELRCDPISGHTALYWYRQSLGQGLEFLIYFQGNSAPDKSGLPSDRFSAERTGGSVSTLTIQRTQQEDSAVYLCASSLGPSGRGDTQYFGPGTRLTVL.